Each of the 6 T cell receptor beta chains below was sequenced from the same sample in a study of T cells in Graves' hyperthyroidism and ophthalmopathy. Amplification of TCR beta CDR3 regions was performed using RNA transcripts as template. The TCR CDR3 first-round RT-PCR relied on the HTBI primer set. Using its own MiXCR run on the multiplex PCR reads, TCRdb lists one record per CDR3 protein. The sample holds roughly 720,000 distinct CDR3 sequences; roughly 17% are singletons and the top ten take around 15%. Specimen: blood. These TCRs come from a man aged 50 or older with Graves' hyperthyroidism.

At least ten counts were recorded for this clonotype. This chain links TRBV20-1 with TRBJ2-7, with D uncertain. The CDR3 extends over 12 amino acids. Trimming shortened V by 1 base and J by 3 bases, and 7 bases separated the two germline ends. Per germline, CDR1 DFQATT and CDR2 SNEGSKA (reference sequence). CDR3 in DNA: TGCAGTGCTAGAGGGAGAGGCTACGAGCAGTACTTC. Translating gives CSARGRGYEQYF.

This clonotype has at least ten counts. The rearrangement joins TRBV14 to TRBJ2-2; 7 bases are a match to TRBD2. The CDR3 has 15 residues. Germline CDR1 reads SGHDN; CDR2 reads FVKESK. The J segment lost 1 base and the V segment lost 6 bases, leaving 5 bases of the junction unmatched. CDR3 residues: CASSLGLGNTGELFF. The CDR3 DNA follows: TGTGCCAGCAGTCTCGGACTAGGGAACACCGGGGAGCTGTTTTTT.

This clonotype was found many times. The chain employs TRBV20-1 and TRBJ2-7; a weak D match, TRBD2 (5 bases). CDR1 and CDR2 from the germline V gene are DFQATT and SNEGSKA (reference sequence). This CDR3 has 12 residues. Trimming left V 4 bases short and J 5 bases short, with 12 bases between. The CDR3 loop is CSAILDGHEQYF. CDR3 in DNA: TGCAGTGCTATACTAGACGGACACGAGCAGTACTTC.

The chain has TRBV28 and TRBJ2-2; a possible D gene is TRBD1 (6 bases). V lost 6 bases and J lost 6, with 14 bases in between. Per the germline V gene, CDR1 is MDHEN and CDR2 is SYDVKM. The CDR3 has 14 residues. CDR3 in amino acids: CASSYRVHAGELFF. CDR3 DNA: TGTGCCAGCAGCTACAGGGTCCACGCCGGGGAGCTGTTTTTT.

In this sample, this clonotype turned up many times. The chain recombines TRBV20-1 with TRBJ2-2, with 10 bases aligning to TRBD2. The V gene's germline CDR1 is DFQATT and CDR2 SNEGSKA (reference sequence). The CDR3 has 20 residues. Unmatched junction bases numbered 13, after V lost 0 bases and J lost 0 bases. CDR3 DNA: TGCAGTGCTAGAGATGACGGACTAGCGGCGTTACGCTCGAACACCGGGGAGCTGTTTTTT. As protein: CSARDDGLAALRSNTGELFF.

This clonotype has ten or more counts. The rearrangement uses TRBV27 and TRBJ1-2, with a weak D call TRBD1 (6 bases). The CDR3 spans 13 residues. Trimming removed 4 bases at V and 6 bases at J, with 12 bases between. Germline assignment: CDR1 MNHEY and CDR2 SMNVEV (reference sequence). The CDR3 spells CASSSLRGDGYTF. In DNA form, the CDR3 reads TGTGCCAGCAGTTCCCTTAGGGGGGATGGCTACACCTTC.